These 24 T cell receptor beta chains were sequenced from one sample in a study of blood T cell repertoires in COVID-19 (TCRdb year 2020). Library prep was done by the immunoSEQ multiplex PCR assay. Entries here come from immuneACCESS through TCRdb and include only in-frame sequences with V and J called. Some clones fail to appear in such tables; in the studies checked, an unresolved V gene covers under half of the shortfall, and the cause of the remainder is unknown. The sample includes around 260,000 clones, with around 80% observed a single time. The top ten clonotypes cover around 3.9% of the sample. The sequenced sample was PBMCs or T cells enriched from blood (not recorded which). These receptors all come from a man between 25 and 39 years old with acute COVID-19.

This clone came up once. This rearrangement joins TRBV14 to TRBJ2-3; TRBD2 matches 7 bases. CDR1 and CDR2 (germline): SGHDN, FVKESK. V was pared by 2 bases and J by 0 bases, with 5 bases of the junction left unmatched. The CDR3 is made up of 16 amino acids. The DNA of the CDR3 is TGTGCCAGCAGCCAATTCGACGGGGGGAGCACAGATACGCAGTATTTT. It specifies CASSQFDGGSTDTQYF.

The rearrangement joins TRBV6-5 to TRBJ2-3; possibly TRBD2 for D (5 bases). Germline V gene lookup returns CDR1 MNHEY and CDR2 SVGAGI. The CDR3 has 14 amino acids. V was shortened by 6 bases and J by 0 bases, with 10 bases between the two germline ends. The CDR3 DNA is TGTGCCAGCAGGTCGAGGACTAGCACAGATACGCAGTATTTT. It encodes CASRSRTSTDTQYF.

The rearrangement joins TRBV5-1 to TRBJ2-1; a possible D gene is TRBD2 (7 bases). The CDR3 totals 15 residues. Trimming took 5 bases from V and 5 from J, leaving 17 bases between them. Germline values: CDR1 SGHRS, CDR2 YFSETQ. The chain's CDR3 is CASSLGGGTHNEQFF. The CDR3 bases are TGCGCCAGCAGTTTAGGGGGGGGCACCCACAATGAGCAGTTCTTC.

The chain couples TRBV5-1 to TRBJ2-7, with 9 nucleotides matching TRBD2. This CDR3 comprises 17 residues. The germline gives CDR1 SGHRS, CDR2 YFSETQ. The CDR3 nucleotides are TGTGCCAGCAGCCTAGGGGGCCTAGCGGGAATGTCCTACGAGCAGTACGTC. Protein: CASSLGGLAGMSYEQYV.

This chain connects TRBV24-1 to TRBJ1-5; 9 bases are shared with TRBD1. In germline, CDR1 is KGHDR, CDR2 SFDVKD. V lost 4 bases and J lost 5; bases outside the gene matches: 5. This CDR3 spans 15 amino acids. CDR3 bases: TGTGCCACCAGTGAGGGACAGGGCTCTTATCAGCCCCAGCATTTT. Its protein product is CATSEGQGSYQPQHF.

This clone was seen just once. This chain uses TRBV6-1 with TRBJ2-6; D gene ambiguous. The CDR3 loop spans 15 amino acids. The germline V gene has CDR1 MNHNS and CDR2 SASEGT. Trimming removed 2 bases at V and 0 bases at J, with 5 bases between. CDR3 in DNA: TGTGCCAGCAGTGAAACTACCTCTGGGGCCAACGTCCTGACTTTC. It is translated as CASSETTSGANVLTF.

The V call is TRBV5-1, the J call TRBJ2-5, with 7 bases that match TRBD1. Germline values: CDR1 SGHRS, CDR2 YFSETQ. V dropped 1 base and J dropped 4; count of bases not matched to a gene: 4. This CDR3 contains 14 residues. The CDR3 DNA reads TGCGCCAGCAGCTTGTCGACAGGGTTAGAGACCCAGTACTTC. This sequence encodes CASSLSTGLETQYF.

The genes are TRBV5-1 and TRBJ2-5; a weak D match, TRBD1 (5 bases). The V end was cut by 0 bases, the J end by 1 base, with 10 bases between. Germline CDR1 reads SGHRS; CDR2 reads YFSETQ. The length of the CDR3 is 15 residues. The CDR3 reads CASSLAGHLQETQYF. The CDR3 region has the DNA TGCGCCAGCAGCTTGGCCGGACACCTCCAAGAGACCCAGTACTTC.

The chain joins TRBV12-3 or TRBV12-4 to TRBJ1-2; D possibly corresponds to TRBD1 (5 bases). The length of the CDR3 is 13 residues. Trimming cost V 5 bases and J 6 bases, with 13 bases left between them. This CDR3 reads CASSLVETDGYTF. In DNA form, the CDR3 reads TGTGCCAGCAGTCTTGTAGAGACAGATGGCTACACCTTC.

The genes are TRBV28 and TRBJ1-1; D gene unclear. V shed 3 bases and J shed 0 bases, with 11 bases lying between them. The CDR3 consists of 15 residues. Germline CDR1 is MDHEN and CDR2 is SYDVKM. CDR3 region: CASSFNRGLNTEAFF. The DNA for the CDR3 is TGTGCCAGCAGTTTTAACCGCGGGCTGAACACTGAAGCTTTCTTT.

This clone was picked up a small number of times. The CDR3 nucleotides read TGTGCCATCAGTAAGGAAGATACAGGGTACGATACGCAGTATTTT. It is translated as CAISKEDTGYDTQYF. This chain links TRBV10-3 with TRBJ2-3, with D maybe TRBD1 (6 bases). CDR1 ENHRY and CDR2 SYGVKD come from the germline V gene. This CDR3 has 15 amino acids. V lost 5 bases and J 6 bases, leaving 18 bases between the germline ends.

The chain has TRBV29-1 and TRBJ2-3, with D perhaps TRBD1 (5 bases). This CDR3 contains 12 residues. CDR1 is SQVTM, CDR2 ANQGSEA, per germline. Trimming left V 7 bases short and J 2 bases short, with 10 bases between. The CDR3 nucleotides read TGCAGCGCCACAGGAAACACAGATACGCAGTATTTT. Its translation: CSATGNTDTQYF.

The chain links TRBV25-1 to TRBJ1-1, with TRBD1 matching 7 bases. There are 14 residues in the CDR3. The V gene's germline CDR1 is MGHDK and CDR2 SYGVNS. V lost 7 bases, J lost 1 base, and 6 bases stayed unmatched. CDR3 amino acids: CASTGQVANTEAFF. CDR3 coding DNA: TGTGCCAGCACCGGACAGGTCGCGAACACTGAAGCTTTCTTT. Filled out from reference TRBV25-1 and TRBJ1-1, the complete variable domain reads EADIYQTPRYLVIGTGKKITLECSQTMGHDKMYWYQQDPGMELHLIHYSYGVNSTEKGDLSSESTVSRIRTEHFPLTLESARPSHTSQYLCASTGQVANTEAFFGQGTRLTVV.

CDR3 in DNA: TGTGCCAGCAGCGTAGATCAAGCTACCTATTCACCCCTCCACTTT. This gives the protein CASSVDQATYSPLHF. V is TRBV9 and J is TRBJ1-6, with unresolved D. The V end lost 0 bases, the J end lost 8 bases, and 12 bases lay between the germline ends. Germline V lookup: CDR1 SGDLS, CDR2 YYNGEE. This CDR3 has 15 residues.

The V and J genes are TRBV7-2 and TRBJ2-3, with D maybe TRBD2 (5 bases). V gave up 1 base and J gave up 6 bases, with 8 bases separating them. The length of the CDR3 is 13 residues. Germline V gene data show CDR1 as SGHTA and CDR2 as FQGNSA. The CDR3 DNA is TGTGCCAGCAGCTTAGATCGGAGGGATACGCAGTATTTT. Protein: CASSLDRRDTQYF.

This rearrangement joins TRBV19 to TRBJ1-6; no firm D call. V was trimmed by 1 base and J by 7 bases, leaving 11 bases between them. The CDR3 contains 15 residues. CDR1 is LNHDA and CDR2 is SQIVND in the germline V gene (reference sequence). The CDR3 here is CASSIGRSTNSPLHF. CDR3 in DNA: TGTGCCAGTAGTATAGGGCGGAGCACCAATTCACCCCTCCACTTT.

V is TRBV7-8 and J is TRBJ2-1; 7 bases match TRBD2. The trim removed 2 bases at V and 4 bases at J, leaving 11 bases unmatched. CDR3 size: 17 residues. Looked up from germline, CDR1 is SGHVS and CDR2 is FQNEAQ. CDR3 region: CASSLYPRLAVYNEQFF. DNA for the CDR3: TGTGCCAGCAGCTTATACCCTAGGCTAGCGGTATACAATGAGCAGTTCTTC.

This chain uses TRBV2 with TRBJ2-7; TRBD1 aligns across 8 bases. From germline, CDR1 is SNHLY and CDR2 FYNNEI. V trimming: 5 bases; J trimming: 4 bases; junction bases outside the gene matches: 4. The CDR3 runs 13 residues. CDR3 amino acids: CASSSWDRYEQYV. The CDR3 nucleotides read TGTGCCAGCAGTAGCTGGGACAGGTACGAGCAGTACGTC.

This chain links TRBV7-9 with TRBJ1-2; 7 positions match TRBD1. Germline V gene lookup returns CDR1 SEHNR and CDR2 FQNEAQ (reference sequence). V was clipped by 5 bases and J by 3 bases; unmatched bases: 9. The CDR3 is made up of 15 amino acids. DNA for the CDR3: TGTGCCAGCAGCCGACCTTCCGGGACAGACTATGGCTACACCTTC. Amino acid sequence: CASSRPSGTDYGYTF.

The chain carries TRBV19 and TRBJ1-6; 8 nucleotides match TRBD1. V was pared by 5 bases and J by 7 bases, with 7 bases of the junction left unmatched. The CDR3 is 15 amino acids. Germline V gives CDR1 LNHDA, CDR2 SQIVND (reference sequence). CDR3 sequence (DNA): TGTGCCAGTAGTCCCGGGACAGGTGGGAATTCACCCCTCCACTTT. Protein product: CASSPGTGGNSPLHF.

CDR3 loop: CASNPPQAFTEAFF. CDR3 DNA: TGTGCCAGCAATCCTCCGCAGGCCTTCACTGAAGCTTTCTTT. The chain uses TRBV28 and TRBJ1-1, with D unclear. The CDR3 is 14 residues long. The ends were cut back, 7 bases at V and 4 bases at J, with 16 bases in the middle. CDR1 is MDHEN and CDR2 is SYDVKM in the germline V gene.

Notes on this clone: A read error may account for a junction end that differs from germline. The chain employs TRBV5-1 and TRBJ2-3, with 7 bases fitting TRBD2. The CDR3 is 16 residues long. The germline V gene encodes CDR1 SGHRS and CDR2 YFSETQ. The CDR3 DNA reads TGTGCCAGCAGCTTGATCGGCGGGAGCGGCGCAGATACGCAGTATTTT. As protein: CASSLIGGSGADTQYF.

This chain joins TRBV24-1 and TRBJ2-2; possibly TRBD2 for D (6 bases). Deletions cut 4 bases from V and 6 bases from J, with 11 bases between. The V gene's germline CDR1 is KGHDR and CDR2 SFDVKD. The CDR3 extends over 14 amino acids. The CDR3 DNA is TGTGCCACCAGTGAGGCCAGGGAGGCCGGGGAGCTGTTTTTT. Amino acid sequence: CATSEAREAGELFF.

CDR3 nucleotide sequence: TGTGCCAGCAGCGTCGCTCCGGGACAGGGAATTACCGGGGAGCTGTTTTTT. Its protein product is CASSVAPGQGITGELFF. The chain combines TRBV9 with TRBJ2-2, with 9 positions matching TRBD1. Germline V CDR1 and CDR2: SGDLS, YYNGEE. V lost 2 bases and J lost 5; bases outside the gene matches: 10. The CDR3 consists of 17 residues.